This is a list of T cell receptor beta chains from one sample in a study of cytomegalovirus exposure and HLA in healthy donors. TCRdb's copy holds only in-frame clones and misses some; the assay was immunoSEQ multiplex PCR. The sample consists of roughly 63,000 clones, around 92% of them appearing once. The sequencing sample was made of PBMCs. These receptors came from a woman in her late teens or twenties in good health and CMV-seronegative. Each CDR3 is given with its conserved first and last residue. D genes are given only for firm matches. Clone size is given for some rows only: seen once, a few or many times, or a class if the clone is expanded.

v_call	d_call	j_call	clone_size	cdr3_nt	cdr3_aa
TRBV11-3	TRBD2	TRBJ2-3	NA	TGTGCCAGCAGCCCGGGACTAGCGGGAGGTATACGCACGGATACGCAGTATTTT	CASSPGLAGGIRTDTQYF
TRBV7-2	NA	TRBJ2-2	NA	TGTGCCAGCAGCCAGCAGGATGTGGTCGGGGAGCTGTTTTTT	CASSQQDVVGELFF
TRBV7-8	NA	TRBJ2-1	NA	TGTGCCAGCAGCTTTCGGCGGAGGGCCGCGGATGAGCAGTTCTTC	CASSFRRRAADEQFF
TRBV19	TRBD1	TRBJ2-7	once	TGTGCCAGTACCGAGGCCGGGACAGGTAACTACGAGCAGTACTTC	CASTEAGTGNYEQYF
TRBV6-1	NA	TRBJ2-7	NA	TGTGCCACCGCCAGGGACTTCAACTACGAGCAGTACTTC	CATARDFNYEQYF
TRBV7-8	NA	TRBJ1-1	NA	TGTGCCAGCAGCTTACGTCGTGGGCAGAATGAAGCTTTCTTT	CASSLRRGQNEAFF
TRBV29-1	TRBD1	TRBJ2-3	NA	TGCAGCGTTGAAGGCGGAGACAGGGGGGTAGATACGCAGTATTTT	CSVEGGDRGVDTQYF
TRBV6-5	NA	TRBJ2-7	NA	TGTGCCAGCAGTGGGACTGCCCTCGGGGAGCAGTACTTC	CASSGTALGEQYF
TRBV5-1	NA	TRBJ2-1	NA	TGCGCCAGCAGCTTTTCCGCGGGATGGTCGGATGAGCAGTTCTTC	CASSFSAGWSDEQFF
TRBV27	TRBD2	TRBJ2-7	NA	TGTGCCAGCATTGGGGGGAGGGGAGAGGGGAACTACGAGCAGTACTTC	CASIGGRGEGNYEQYF
TRBV5-1	TRBD2	TRBJ2-1	once	TGCGCCAGCAGCACGGGACTAGCGGGAGGAGTAGGCAATGAGCAGTTCTTC	CASSTGLAGGVGNEQFF
TRBV4-2	TRBD2	TRBJ2-7	NA	TGTGCCAGCAGCCAGGGACTAGCGGACTACGAGCAGTACTTC	CASSQGLADYEQYF
TRBV30	NA	TRBJ1-1	NA	TGTGCCTGGATTTCTCGACGGCGAAGGGGGGCTTTCTTT	CAWISRRRRGAFF
TRBV5-1	NA	TRBJ1-5	NA	TGCGCCAGCAGCTTGGAAAGGGGAGGGCAGCCCCAGCATTTT	CASSLERGGQPQHF
TRBV14	NA	TRBJ1-1	NA	TGTGCCAGCAGCCAAGATCCAGGGAACACTGAAGCTTTCTTT	CASSQDPGNTEAFF
TRBV10-2	TRBD2	TRBJ2-7	few	TGCGCCAGCAGTGACAAAGCGGGGCTCATCGAGCAGTACTTC	CASSDKAGLIEQYF
TRBV5-1	NA	TRBJ2-2	once	TGCGCCAGCAGCTTGGCCGGAGGAGTAGGCGCCGGGGAGCTGTTTTTT	CASSLAGGVGAGELFF
TRBV7-9	NA	TRBJ1-3	NA	TGTGCCAGCAGCGACAGCTACTCTGGAAACACCATATATTTT	CASSDSYSGNTIYF
TRBV28	NA	TRBJ2-4	NA	TGTGCCAGCAGTTCGGACAGACTAAAAAACATTCAGTACTTC	CASSSDRLKNIQYF
TRBV5-4	NA	TRBJ2-5	NA	TGTGCCAGCAGCGTCGTCGCGGGACCGAAAGAGACCCAGTACTTC	CASSVVAGPKETQYF
TRBV6-5	NA	TRBJ1-2	NA	TGTGCCAGCACCATAGAGGAGAGTTACTATGGCTACACCTTC	CASTIEESYYGYTF
TRBV28	TRBD1	TRBJ2-7	NA	TGTGCCAGCAAACCGGGACAGACCTACGAGCAGTACTTC	CASKPGQTYEQYF
TRBV28	NA	TRBJ1-5	NA	TGTGCCAGCAGTTTATGGTTTGATGGTAATGGGGACAACAATCAGCCCCAGCATTTT	CASSLWFDGNGDNNQPQHF
TRBV18	TRBD1	TRBJ2-7	once	TGTGCCAGCTCACGAACAATGGCCGGGACAGGGGGAGGCGAGCAGTACTTC	CASSRTMAGTGGGEQYF
TRBV6-5	TRBD1	TRBJ1-5	once	TGTGCCAGCAGCCCCCGGAGACAGGGGGGTCAGCCCCAGCATTTT	CASSPRRQGGQPQHF
TRBV7-9	TRBD2	TRBJ2-1	NA	TGTGCCAGCAGACTTTGGACTAGCGGGATGGGGAATGAGCAGTTCTTC	CASRLWTSGMGNEQFF
TRBV19	NA	TRBJ1-1	NA	TGTGCCAGTAGTAGAAGTCAAGGGGGACCTGAAGCTTTCTTT	CASSRSQGGPEAFF
TRBV28	TRBD1	TRBJ1-1	NA	TGTGCCAGCAGTCCAACAGGGGGGGAAGCTTTCTTT	CASSPTGGEAFF
TRBV5-6	NA	TRBJ1-1	NA	TGTGCCAGCAGCCCACTTGGTCCTGTGTCTTCCTTT	CASSPLGPVSSF
TRBV15	TRBD2	TRBJ2-5	NA	TGTGCCACCAGCAGCAAACTAGCGGGGGCGTACCAAGAGACCCAGTACTTC	CATSSKLAGAYQETQYF
TRBV6-1	NA	TRBJ1-1	NA	TGTGCCAGCAGGGCAGGGTCTGAAGCTTTCTTT	CASRAGSEAFF
TRBV5-6	TRBD1	TRBJ1-2	once	TGTGCCAGCAGCTGGGTTGAGGGGGCAGAGGGCTACACCTTC	CASSWVEGAEGYTF
TRBV11-2	NA	TRBJ2-7	NA	TGTGCCAGCACCCGACGGGAGACTAGGGGCTACGAGCAGTACTTC	CASTRRETRGYEQYF
TRBV7-2	NA	TRBJ2-3	NA	TGTGCCAGCAGCTTAGCCTCAATAACTGCCCAAGATACGCAGTATTTT	CASSLASITAQDTQYF
TRBV6-5	NA	TRBJ1-1	NA	TGTGCCAGCAGTGACAGCCGACAGACTGAAGCTTTCTTT	CASSDSRQTEAFF
TRBV28	TRBD2	TRBJ2-7	NA	TGTGCCAGCAGTTTGGCGGGAGCGTCCTACGAGCAGTACTTC	CASSLAGASYEQYF
TRBV5-4	TRBD1	TRBJ1-1	NA	TGTGCCAGCAGTCGCACAGGGGGCCGGACTGAAGCTTTCTTT	CASSRTGGRTEAFF
TRBV7-2	NA	TRBJ1-4	once	TGTGCCAGCAGCTTAAGGCGAGGTTCAACTAATGAAAAACTGTTTTTT	CASSLRRGSTNEKLFF
TRBV15	NA	TRBJ1-1	NA	TGTGCCATCAGAGACAGACCGAACACTGAAGCTTTCTTT	CAIRDRPNTEAFF
TRBV7-7	TRBD1	TRBJ2-7	NA	TGTGCCAGCAGCTTAGGGACAGGGGCGGGCGAGCAGTACTTC	CASSLGTGAGEQYF
TRBV6-4	TRBD2	TRBJ2-1	NA	TGTGCCAGCAGAGTACCGGGACTAGGACTTCAGCAGTTCTTC	CASRVPGLGLQQFF
TRBV7-8	NA	TRBJ1-5	NA	TGTGCCAGCCGTCTGCTGGAAGGGAGTGGTCAGCCCCAGCATTTT	CASRLLEGSGQPQHF
TRBV6-4	TRBD2	TRBJ2-1	NA	TGTGCCAGCAGTGACACCGGGACTAGCGGCACATATCCCCACAATGAGCAGTTCTTC	CASSDTGTSGTYPHNEQFF
TRBV30	TRBD2	TRBJ2-3	NA	TGTGCCTGCGAAACCCTAGCGGGCAGCACAGATACGCAGTATTTT	CACETLAGSTDTQYF
TRBV19	TRBD2	TRBJ2-7	NA	TGTGCCAGTAGTATGGGGCTAGCGGGATCCTACGAGCAGTACTTC	CASSMGLAGSYEQYF
TRBV5-8	TRBD1	TRBJ2-2	NA	TGTGCCAGCAGCCCAAGGACAGGGCAATCGAGCCTGGCTGCCGGGGAGCTGTTTTTT	CASSPRTGQSSLAAGELFF
TRBV27	NA	TRBJ2-7	NA	TGTGCCAGCAGCCCGGGACACCACTACGAGCAGTACTTC	CASSPGHHYEQYF
TRBV27	TRBD2	TRBJ2-5	NA	TGTGCCAGCAGGGATGATAGCGGGGGGCCACAAGAGACCCAGTACTTC	CASRDDSGGPQETQYF
TRBV5-5	NA	TRBJ1-5	few	TGTGCCAGCAGCTTGGTCGGGGATAGCAATCAGCCCCAGCATTTT	CASSLVGDSNQPQHF
TRBV19	TRBD1	TRBJ1-4	NA	TGTGCCAGTAGTAGCGGGACAGCGACTAATGAAAAACTGTTTTTT	CASSSGTATNEKLFF
TRBV19	NA	TRBJ2-1	NA	TGTGCCAGTAGTGAGGAGCGACTTAGCAATGAGCAGTTCTTC	CASSEERLSNEQFF
TRBV6-5	TRBD1	TRBJ2-1	NA	TGTGCCAGCAGTTACTCGACGCGACAGGGTTACAATGAGCAGTTCTTC	CASSYSTRQGYNEQFF